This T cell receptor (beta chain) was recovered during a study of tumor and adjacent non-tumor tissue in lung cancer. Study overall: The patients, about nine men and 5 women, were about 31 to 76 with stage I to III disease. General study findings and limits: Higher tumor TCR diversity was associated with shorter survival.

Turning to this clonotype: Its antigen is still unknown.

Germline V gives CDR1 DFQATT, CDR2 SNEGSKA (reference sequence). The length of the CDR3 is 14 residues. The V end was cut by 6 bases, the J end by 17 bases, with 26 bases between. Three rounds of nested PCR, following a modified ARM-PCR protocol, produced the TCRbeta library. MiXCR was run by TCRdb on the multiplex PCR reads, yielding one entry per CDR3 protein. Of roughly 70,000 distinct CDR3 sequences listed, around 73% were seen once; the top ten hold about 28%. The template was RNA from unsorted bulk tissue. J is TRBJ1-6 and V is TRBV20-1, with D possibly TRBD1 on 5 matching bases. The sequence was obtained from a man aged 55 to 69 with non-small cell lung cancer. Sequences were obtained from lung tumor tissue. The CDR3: CSAPGQHYNSAFHF. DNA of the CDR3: TGCAGTGCCCCGGGGCAGCACTATAATTCAGCCTTCCACTTT.